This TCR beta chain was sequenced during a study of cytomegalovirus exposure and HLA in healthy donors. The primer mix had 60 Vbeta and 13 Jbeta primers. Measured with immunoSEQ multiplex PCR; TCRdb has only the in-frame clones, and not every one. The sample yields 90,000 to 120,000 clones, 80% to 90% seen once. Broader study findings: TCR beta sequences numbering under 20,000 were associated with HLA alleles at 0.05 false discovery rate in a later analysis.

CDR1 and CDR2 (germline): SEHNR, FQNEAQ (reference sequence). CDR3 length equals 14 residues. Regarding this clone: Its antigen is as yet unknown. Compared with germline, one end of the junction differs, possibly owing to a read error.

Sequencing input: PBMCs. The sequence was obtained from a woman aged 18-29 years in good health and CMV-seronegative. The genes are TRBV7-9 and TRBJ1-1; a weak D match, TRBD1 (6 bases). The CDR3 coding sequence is TGTTCCAGCATTCGGACAGTCCCCAACACTGAAGCTTTCTTT. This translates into CSSIRTVPNTEAFF.